A selection of T cell receptor beta chains follows, all from one sample in a study of blood T cell repertoires in COVID-19. Only in-frame clones appear in the TCRdb table, and some are missing; sequencing was by immunoSEQ multiplex PCR. The table shows 170,000 or so clones, with approximately 87% occurring only once. The sequenced sample was peripheral blood. The receptors were gathered from a young woman who had recovered from COVID-19. The CDR3 runs from the conserved cysteine through the conserved F or W. A D gene is named only where the DNA matches it firmly.

j_gene	d_gene	v_gene	CDR3aa
TRBJ2-1	TRBD2	TRBV27	CASRRLAVNEQFF
TRBJ1-2	NA	TRBV5-4	CASSLAGVIGGGYTF
TRBJ1-3	TRBD1	TRBV7-9	CASSPLYPGQKIGNTIYF
TRBJ2-2	TRBD2	TRBV6-5	CASSSLWGTSGSMFF
TRBJ2-4	TRBD1	TRBV7-9	CASSLAGGANQYF
TRBJ2-1	TRBD2	TRBV2	CASSREGLAASYNEQFF
TRBJ1-1	TRBD1	TRBV27	CASSKDRVWTEAFF
TRBJ2-5	TRBD2	TRBV3-1/TRBV3-2	CASTQGREGSGETQYF
TRBJ1-4	NA	TRBV6-5	CASSYSMRGAREKLFF
TRBJ1-2	NA	TRBV6-6	CASGGEPGYTF
TRBJ2-7	NA	TRBV28	CASRVQYEQYF
TRBJ2-7	TRBD1	TRBV19	CASSSTQGYEQYF
TRBJ1-2	NA	TRBV7-9	CASSLGGSANYGYTF
TRBJ2-2	TRBD1	TRBV6-4	CASSATGGFTGELFF
TRBJ2-7	NA	TRBV4-1	CASSPDPGDEQYF
TRBJ1-1	TRBD1	TRBV10-3	CAINPTGGNTEAFF
TRBJ1-1	NA	TRBV3-1/TRBV3-2	CASSSAGFAEAFF
TRBJ1-1	TRBD1	TRBV6-5	CATRPLTGDTEAFF
TRBJ2-1	NA	TRBV27	CASSLLPNEQFF
TRBJ2-3	TRBD2	TRBV10-3	CAISESLAGGQDTQYF
TRBJ1-1	NA	TRBV10-2	CASSVGGNTEAFF
TRBJ1-1	TRBD1	TRBV12-5	CASGLTRTGVAEAFF
TRBJ2-5	NA	TRBV6-2/TRBV6-3	CASSPLLEGGGETQYF
TRBJ2-1	NA	TRBV27	CASSFSSYNEQFF
TRBJ2-5	NA	TRBV7-8	CASSLLRQRQETQYF
TRBJ2-5	NA	TRBV7-8	CASSLRGLQETQYF
TRBJ1-3	TRBD1	TRBV10-3	CAISESFGTGKTDGNTIYF
TRBJ2-4	NA	TRBV6-2/TRBV6-3	CASSWRKNIQYF
TRBJ2-5	TRBD1	TRBV6-5	CASSKDRVQETQYF
TRBJ2-3	NA	TRBV5-1	CASHNGGILTDTQYF
TRBJ2-3	NA	TRBV4-3	CASSQDNQGPDTQYF
TRBJ1-2	TRBD1	TRBV19	CASRGQGGNYGYTF
TRBJ1-4	NA	TRBV30	CAWSAPGTNNEKLFF
TRBJ2-1	TRBD2	TRBV6-4	CASPLLAALEEQFF
TRBJ2-1	NA	TRBV7-9	CASSLESLWLTGRDEQFF
TRBJ1-1	TRBD1	TRBV4-1	CASSQETGGLGTEAFF
TRBJ1-1	NA	TRBV6-5	CASSRVGGETEAFF
TRBJ1-2	NA	TRBV10-3	CAISEEGRTGGYTF
TRBJ2-1	TRBD2	TRBV9	CASSVGGLAGYNEQFF
TRBJ1-1	TRBD1	TRBV3-1/TRBV3-2	CASSQDAQGGMNTEAFF
TRBJ2-1	TRBD2	TRBV20-1	CSASSPLSAGTYNEQFF
TRBJ2-7	TRBD1	TRBV3-1/TRBV3-2	CASSLLGTGGYEQYF
TRBJ2-1	NA	TRBV7-8	CASRRRGQKNNEQFF
TRBJ2-3	TRBD2	TRBV10-2	CASSESTPLAGESDTQYF
TRBJ1-4	NA	TRBV19	CASSIDITGNEKLFF
TRBJ2-1	TRBD2	TRBV4-2	CASSQEIAGGPNEQFF
TRBJ1-6	TRBD1	TRBV2	CASGRDRGNSPLHF
TRBJ1-3	TRBD1	TRBV5-6	CASSLLGQAYSGNTIYF
TRBJ1-1	NA	TRBV29-1	CSARQANTEAFF
TRBJ2-6	NA	TRBV5-8	CASASQGANVLTF
TRBJ2-6	NA	TRBV27	CASSLLPVSGANVLTF
TRBJ1-2	TRBD1	TRBV27	CASRTGNYGYTF
TRBJ1-1	TRBD1	TRBV7-3	CASSSDRGVNTEAFF
TRBJ1-6	NA	TRBV10-1	CASRTGSHSPLHF
TRBJ1-1	NA	TRBV7-9	CASSLSGAEAFF
TRBJ1-5	TRBD1	TRBV4-1	CASSQEMTPGQGARQPQHF
TRBJ1-6	TRBD1	TRBV4-2	CASSPSGTDNSPLHF